Below, 18 T cell receptor beta chains from the same sample are listed, as sequenced in a study of early T cells in non-severe SARS-CoV-2 infection. TCRdb re-derived calls from the 5' RACE reads in MiXCR, one entry per CDR3 protein. This sample carries fewer than 50,000 distinct CDR3 sequences, around 6.1% of them seen once, and the ten largest clones take roughly 12%. Sequencing was done on a sample of whole blood. These receptors all stem from an adult who was a healthcare worker with PCR-confirmed SARS-CoV-2 infection or an uninfected control (not recorded which).

This clonotype was seen at least ten times. V gene TRBV29-1 combines with J gene TRBJ2-3; D is possibly TRBD2 (6 bases). V was trimmed by 4 bases and J by 1 base, leaving 6 bases between them. Per the germline V gene, CDR1 is SQVTM and CDR2 is ANQGSEA. The CDR3 has 12 amino acids. CDR3 region: CSVASGTDTQYF. The DNA of the CDR3 is TGCAGCGTTGCTAGCGGCACAGATACGCAGTATTTT.

In this sample, this clonotype turned up many times. This chain joins TRBV5-1 and TRBJ1-6; D gene ambiguous. The CDR3 totals 15 residues. The germline V gene has CDR1 SGHRS and CDR2 YFSETQ. V was shortened by 5 bases and J by 9 bases, with 18 bases between the two germline ends. CDR3 region: CASSSSLGSSSPLHF. The CDR3 region has the DNA TGCGCCAGCAGTTCGTCCTTAGGGTCGAGTTCACCCCTCCACTTT. The full variable domain, its missing parts supplied by reference TRBV5-1 and TRBJ1-6, is KAGVTQTPRYLIKTRGQQVTLSCSPISGHRSVSWYQQTPGQGLQFLFEYFSETQRNKGNFPGRFSGRQFSNSRSEMNVSTLELGDSALYLCASSSSLGSSSPLHFGNGTRLTVT.

The CDR3 DNA sequence: TGCAGTGCTAGGGCGGGACAGGGGGCGCAGGAGCAGTACTTC. Residues: CSARAGQGAQEQYF. The J gene is TRBJ2-7, the V gene TRBV20-1, with TRBD1 matching over 12 bases. The germline V gene encodes CDR1 DFQATT and CDR2 SNEGSKA (reference sequence). The CDR3 spans 14 residues. V lost 3 bases and J lost 7; bases outside the gene matches: 7.

The chain joins TRBV11-2 to TRBJ1-5; TRBD1 is a possible D gene (6 bases). Trimming removed 5 bases from V and 5 bases from J, with 16 bases in between. The CDR3 has 15 residues. Germline V gene sequence: CDR1 SGHAT, CDR2 FQNNGV. The DNA of the CDR3 is TGTGCCAGCAGCGGCACCTGGACAGAAGATCAGCCCCAGCATTTT. This codes for CASSGTWTEDQPQHF.

This clonotype was seen at least ten times. The V call is TRBV5-6, the J call TRBJ1-2, with D hard to call. Germline V lookup: CDR1 SGHDT, CDR2 YYEEEE. The CDR3 consists of 14 residues. Trimming removed 0 bases from V and 3 bases from J, with 9 bases in between. The CDR3 region has the DNA TGTGCCAGCAGCTTGGCCAGCTTCCACTATGGCTACACCTTC. Translated: CASSLASFHYGYTF.

This clonotype came up many times. V is TRBV5-1 and J is TRBJ2-7; perhaps TRBD2 as D (5 bases). CDR1 is SGHRS and CDR2 is YFSETQ in the germline V gene. The CDR3 is 14 residues long. With 0 bases removed from V and 0 bases from J, the gap between germline ends came to 7 bases. The CDR3 sequence is CASSLEGSSYEQYF. CDR3 sequence (DNA): TGCGCCAGCAGCTTGGAAGGGAGCTCCTACGAGCAGTACTTC.

This clonotype was seen ten or more times. DNA for the CDR3: TGCGCCAGCAGCTTGGAAGGGGTAGGCACTGAAGCTTTCTTT. It encodes CASSLEGVGTEAFF. This rearrangement joins TRBV5-1 to TRBJ1-1; maybe TRBD1 (5 bases). V was clipped by 0 bases and J by 4 bases, with 10 bases between them. Looked up from germline, CDR1 is SGHRS and CDR2 is YFSETQ. CDR3 size: 14 residues.

In this sample, this clonotype turned up many times. The chain uses TRBV20-1 and TRBJ2-7, with D perhaps TRBD2 (5 bases). Trimming shortened V by 0 bases and J by 4 bases, and 16 bases separated the two germline ends. The CDR3 runs to 15 residues. The germline CDR1 and CDR2 sequences are DFQATT and SNEGSKA (reference sequence). CDR3 sequence: CSARDLRDSAYEQYF. The CDR3 coding sequence is TGCAGTGCTAGAGATCTGAGGGATTCAGCTTACGAGCAGTACTTC.

The rearrangement joins TRBV7-2 to TRBJ2-2, with D perhaps TRBD2 (7 bases). The germline V gene has CDR1 SGHTA and CDR2 FQGNSA. The CDR3 length is 16 residues. Trimming pared 5 bases from V and 7 bases from J, leaving 20 bases between. The CDR3 here is CASSPPSGGSNGELFF. The CDR3, as DNA: TGTGCCAGCAGCCCCCCTTCGGGGGGCAGCAACGGGGAGCTGTTTTTT.

This clonotype was detected many times. V is TRBV12-3 or TRBV12-4 and J is TRBJ2-5; the D gene is possibly TRBD2 (7 bases). The ends were cut back, 3 bases at V and 3 bases at J, with 11 bases in the middle. This CDR3 has 14 residues. CDR3 sequence (DNA): TGTGCCAGCAGTTTGGGGGGGCAGGAAGAGACCCAGTACTTC. Translation: CASSLGGQEETQYF.

J is TRBJ1-6 and V is TRBV10-3, with 7 nucleotides matching TRBD1. This CDR3 has 14 amino acids. Germline V CDR1 and CDR2: ENHRY, SYGVKD. J was trimmed by 7 bases and V by 10 bases; bases with no gene match: 10. CDR3: CATLGGTENSPLHF. CDR3 sequence (DNA): TGTGCCACCCTAGGAGGGACAGAGAATTCACCCCTCCACTTT.

Many counts were recorded for this clonotype. The chain is built from TRBV7-9 and TRBJ1-1; TRBD1 matches at 10 bases. With 3 bases clipped from V and 3 bases from J, the junction kept 4 bases outside the gene matches. Germline V lookup: CDR1 SEHNR, CDR2 FQNEAQ (reference sequence). The CDR3 is made up of 15 amino acids. CDR3 protein: CASSFAGTGDTEAFF. The CDR3 nucleotides are TGTGCCAGCAGCTTTGCCGGGACAGGGGACACTGAAGCTTTCTTT.

By share, this clonotype counts as medium-sized. The CDR3 loop is CASSRQGSTYEQYF. DNA for the CDR3: TGTGCCAGCAGTCGACAGGGAAGTACCTACGAGCAGTACTTC. The chain employs TRBV6-5 and TRBJ2-7, with 7 bases identical to TRBD1. V dropped 5 bases and J dropped 2; count of bases not matched to a gene: 6. This CDR3 has 14 amino acids. The germline CDR1 and CDR2 sequences are MNHEY and SVGAGI.

This clonotype was counted many times. The chain couples TRBV12-2 to TRBJ2-1; the table's D call, TRBD1, has no DNA check behind it. TRBV12-2 is a pseudogene. The CDR3 sequence is 17 residues long. CDR3 sequence: CASRLGMAGQSYNEQFF. DNA for the CDR3: TGTGCAAGTCGCTTAGGGATGGCGGGGCAATCCTACAATGAGCAGTTCTTC.

This clonotype has ten or more counts. The chain recombines TRBV5-6 with TRBJ2-7; TRBD1 matches 7 bases. CDR1 is SGHDT, CDR2 YYEEEE, per germline. The junction had 7 bases not matched to a gene; V was cut back by 7 bases and J by 6 bases. The CDR3 runs 12 residues. The CDR3 sequence: CASSDRPGEQYF. In DNA form, the CDR3 reads TGTGCCAGCTCGGACAGGCCCGGCGAGCAGTACTTC. Combining the CDR3 with reference TRBV5-6 and TRBJ2-7 gives the whole variable domain DAGVTQSPTHLIKTRGQQVTLRCSPKSGHDTVSWYQQALGQGPQFIFQYYEEEERQRGNFPDRFSGHQFPNYSSELNVNALLLGDSALYLCASSDRPGEQYFGPGTRLTVT.

This clonotype was found many times. The V and J genes are TRBV20-1 and TRBJ2-7; 9 bases fit TRBD2. CDR1 and CDR2 from the germline V gene are DFQATT and SNEGSKA (reference sequence). V shed 6 bases and J 3 bases; nucleotides not matched to a gene: 9. This CDR3 has 14 amino acids. The CDR3 loop reads CSAGMTSGYYEQYF. CDR3 DNA: TGCAGTGCAGGAATGACTAGCGGATACTACGAGCAGTACTTC.

The sample holds many counts of this clonotype. For the CDR3, the DNA is TGTGCCAGCAGTTCCACAGGGCTCTCCTCGGTCGTAGATACGCAGTATTTT. Its translation is CASSSTGLSSVVDTQYF. The chain has TRBV28 and TRBJ2-3; perhaps TRBD1 as D (6 bases). The V gene lost 4 bases and the J gene lost 5 bases, with 22 bases spanning the gap. Germline assignment: CDR1 MDHEN and CDR2 SYDVKM. CDR3 size: 17 residues.

Many counts were recorded for this clonotype. V is TRBV20-1 and J is TRBJ1-5, with D unresolved. Germline values: CDR1 DFQATT, CDR2 SNEGSKA (reference sequence). V lost 0 bases and J 3 bases, leaving 12 bases between the germline ends. There are 15 residues in the CDR3. CDR3 loop: CSARDRTRPNQPQHF. The CDR3 coding sequence is TGCAGTGCTAGAGATAGAACCAGGCCCAATCAGCCCCAGCATTTT.